This T cell receptor beta chain was identified in a study of blood T cell repertoires in COVID-19. Study as a whole: PBMCs, B-cell-depleted T cells, or T cells provided the cDNA or gDNA that made up the material.

V lost 4 bases and J lost 1, with 8 bases in between. The length of the CDR3 is 13 residues. CDR1 is SGHRS, CDR2 YFSETQ, per germline. Profiled with immunoSEQ multiplex PCR; TCRdb holds only in-frame clones, not every one. Among fewer than 400,000 clones, 85% were seen once, and the ten largest hold approximately 3.6%. The clonotype comes from a woman under 30 with acute or convalescent COVID-19. The gene calls are TRBV5-1 and TRBJ1-1; D not resolved. Material: peripheral blood. The CDR3 DNA reads TGCGCCAGCAGCCCAGAGGGGAACACTGAAGCTTTCTTT. Amino acid sequence: CASSPEGNTEAFF.